This T cell receptor (beta chain) was recovered during a study of blood T cell repertoires in COVID-19. Across the whole study: Spain, Italy and the United States supplied samples that represented acute and convalescent COVID-19. Sources were T cells, B-cell-depleted T cells, or PBMCs; the material itself was cDNA or gDNA.

Looked up from germline, CDR1 is SGHNT and CDR2 is YYREEE (reference sequence). The CDR3 loop spans 17 amino acids. The J segment lost 3 bases and the V segment lost 2 bases, leaving 10 bases of the junction unmatched. The authors' processing: Reference gene primer amplification gave estimated nucleated cell counts. Clones were sequenced by immunoSEQ multiplex PCR, and TCRdb holds only the in-frame ones, with some missing. The DNA was the basis for D and trimming; V, J and clone size are from that table. The sample records under 350,000 clones, roughly 91% being singletons. The gene calls are TRBV5-4 and TRBJ2-4; 8 bases are a match to TRBD1. What was sequenced was peripheral blood. The receptor's source is a middle-aged man with acute or convalescent COVID-19. This CDR3 is CASSLGQGGVVKNIQYF. CDR3 DNA: TGTGCCAGCAGCTTAGGACAGGGTGGGGTAGTCAAAAACATTCAGTACTTC. The entire variable domain, with the rest obtained from reference TRBV5-4 and TRBJ2-4, is as follows: ETGVTQSPTHLIKTRGQQVTLRCSSQSGHNTVSWYQQALGQGPQFIFQYYREEENGRGNFPPRFSGLQFPNYSSELNVNALELDDSALYLCASSLGQGGVVKNIQYFGAGTRLSVL.